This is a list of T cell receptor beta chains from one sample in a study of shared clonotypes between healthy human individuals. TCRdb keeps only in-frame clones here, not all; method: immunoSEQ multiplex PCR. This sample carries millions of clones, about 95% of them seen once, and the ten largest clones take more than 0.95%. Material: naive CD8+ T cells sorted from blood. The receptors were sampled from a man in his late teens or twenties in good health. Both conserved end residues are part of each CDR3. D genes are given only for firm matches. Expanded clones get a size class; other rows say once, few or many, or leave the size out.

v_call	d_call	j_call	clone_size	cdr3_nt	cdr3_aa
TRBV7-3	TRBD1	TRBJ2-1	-	TGTGCCAGCAGCCTGACAGGGATGAATGAGCAGTTCTTC	CASSLTGMNEQFF
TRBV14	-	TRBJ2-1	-	TGTGCCAGCAGAGGACACCCGAACGATGAGCAGTTCTTC	CASRGHPNDEQFF
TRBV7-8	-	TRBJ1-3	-	TGTGCCAGCAGCTTAGAGCCATTAGTGGGCTCTGGAAACACCATATATTTT	CASSLEPLVGSGNTIYF
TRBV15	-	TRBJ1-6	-	TGTGCCACCAGCAGCGGGGATTTTTATAATTCACCCCTCCACTTT	CATSSGDFYNSPLHF
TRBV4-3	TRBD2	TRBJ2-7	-	TGCGCCAGCAGCTACCGACTAGCGGGAGGGGAAGAGCAGTACTTC	CASSYRLAGGEEQYF
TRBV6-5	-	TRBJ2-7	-	TGTGCCAGCAGTTACCTAAGCTCCTACGAGCAGTACTTC	CASSYLSSYEQYF
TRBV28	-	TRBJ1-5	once	TGTGCCAGCAGTTTCAGGTACCGGGGCAATCAGCCCCAGCATTTT	CASSFRYRGNQPQHF
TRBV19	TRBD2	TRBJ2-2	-	TGTGCCAGTAGTATAGATCTAGCGGGCACCGTCACCGGGGAGCTGTTTTTT	CASSIDLAGTVTGELFF
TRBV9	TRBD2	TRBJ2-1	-	TGTGCCAGCAGCGTAGCGAGACTAGCGGGAGGCCCGAATGAGCAGTTCTTC	CASSVARLAGGPNEQFF
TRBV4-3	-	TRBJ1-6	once	TGCGCCAGCAGCCAAGAGCGAGGGGTTTTTTCACCCCTCCACTTT	CASSQERGVFSPLHF
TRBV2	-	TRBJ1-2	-	TGTGCCAGCAGTGAAAGCAGTCATGCCCCCATAGGCTACACCTTC	CASSESSHAPIGYTF
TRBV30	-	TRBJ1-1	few	TGTGCCTGGACCTCAAAGTCCGCTGAAGCTTTCTTT	CAWTSKSAEAFF
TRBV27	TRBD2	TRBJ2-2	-	TGTGCCAGCAGTTTATCGGCGAGCGGGAGCGCCGGGGAGCTGTTTTTT	CASSLSASGSAGELFF
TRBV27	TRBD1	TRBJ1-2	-	TGTGCCAGCACAGGGGGCTATGGCTACACCTTC	CASTGGYGYTF
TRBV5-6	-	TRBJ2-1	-	TGTGCCAGCAGCTTAAGCAATGAGCAGTTCTTC	CASSLSNEQFF
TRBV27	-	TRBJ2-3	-	TGTGCCAGCAGTAAACTAGCACTGACTAGCACAGATACGCAGTATTTT	CASSKLALTSTDTQYF
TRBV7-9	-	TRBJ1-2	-	TGTGCCAGCAGCTTAGAGGTTGAGTTTCCCGACTATGGCTACACCTTC	CASSLEVEFPDYGYTF
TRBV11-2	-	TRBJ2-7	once	TGTGCCAGCAGCGGGGTGGCACAGGCATCCTACGAGCAGTACTTC	CASSGVAQASYEQYF
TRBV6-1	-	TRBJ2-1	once	TGTGCCAGCAGTGACTATTACAATGAGCAGTTCTTC	CASSDYYNEQFF
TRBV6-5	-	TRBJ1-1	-	TGTGCCAGCAGCTCCACGGGGTCGTGGACTGAAGCTTTCTTT	CASSSTGSWTEAFF
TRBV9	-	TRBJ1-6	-	TGTGCCAGCAGCGGAGATAATTCACCCCTCCACTTT	CASSGDNSPLHF
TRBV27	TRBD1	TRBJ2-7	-	TGTGCCAGCAGTTGGCCCGGGACAGGGGCGACCTACGAGCAGTACTTC	CASSWPGTGATYEQYF
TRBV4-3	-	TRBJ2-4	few	TGCGCCAGCAGCCCCCAGGGGGGAGCGGACATTCAGTACTTC	CASSPQGGADIQYF
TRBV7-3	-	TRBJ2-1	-	TGTGCCAGCAGCTCCTCAGGCCGGGACGGATACAATGAGCAGTTCTTC	CASSSSGRDGYNEQFF
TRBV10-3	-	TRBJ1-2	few	TGTGCCATCAGTGAGTCGGGGGGTATGGCCTATGGCTACACCTTC	CAISESGGMAYGYTF
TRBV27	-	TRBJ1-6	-	TGTGCCAGTGCCGAAGGGGTGGGCGGAAGCCCCTATAATTCACCCCTCCACTTT	CASAEGVGGSPYNSPLHF
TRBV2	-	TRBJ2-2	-	TGTGCCAGCAGTCCGTTAACGAACACCGGGGAGCTGTTTTTT	CASSPLTNTGELFF
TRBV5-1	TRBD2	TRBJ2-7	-	TGCGCCAGCAGGGCGGTTGCTAGCGGACGTAACTCCTACGAGCAGTACTTC	CASRAVASGRNSYEQYF
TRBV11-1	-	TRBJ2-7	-	TGTGCCAGCAGCTTACTAGGATCCTACGAGCAGTACTTC	CASSLLGSYEQYF
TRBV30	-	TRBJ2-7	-	TGTGCCTGGAGTGTCAGTTCCTACGAGCAGTACTTC	CAWSVSSYEQYF
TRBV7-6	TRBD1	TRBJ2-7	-	TGTGCCAGCAGCGTAGGACAGGGGGCGAACGAGCAGTACTTC	CASSVGQGANEQYF
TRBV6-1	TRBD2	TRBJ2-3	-	TGTGCCAGCAGTGAGGGGACTAGCCGCACAGATACGCAGTATTTT	CASSEGTSRTDTQYF
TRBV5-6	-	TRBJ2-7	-	TGTGCCAGCAGCGTGGTATTGGGGGGGCAGTACTTC	CASSVVLGGQYF